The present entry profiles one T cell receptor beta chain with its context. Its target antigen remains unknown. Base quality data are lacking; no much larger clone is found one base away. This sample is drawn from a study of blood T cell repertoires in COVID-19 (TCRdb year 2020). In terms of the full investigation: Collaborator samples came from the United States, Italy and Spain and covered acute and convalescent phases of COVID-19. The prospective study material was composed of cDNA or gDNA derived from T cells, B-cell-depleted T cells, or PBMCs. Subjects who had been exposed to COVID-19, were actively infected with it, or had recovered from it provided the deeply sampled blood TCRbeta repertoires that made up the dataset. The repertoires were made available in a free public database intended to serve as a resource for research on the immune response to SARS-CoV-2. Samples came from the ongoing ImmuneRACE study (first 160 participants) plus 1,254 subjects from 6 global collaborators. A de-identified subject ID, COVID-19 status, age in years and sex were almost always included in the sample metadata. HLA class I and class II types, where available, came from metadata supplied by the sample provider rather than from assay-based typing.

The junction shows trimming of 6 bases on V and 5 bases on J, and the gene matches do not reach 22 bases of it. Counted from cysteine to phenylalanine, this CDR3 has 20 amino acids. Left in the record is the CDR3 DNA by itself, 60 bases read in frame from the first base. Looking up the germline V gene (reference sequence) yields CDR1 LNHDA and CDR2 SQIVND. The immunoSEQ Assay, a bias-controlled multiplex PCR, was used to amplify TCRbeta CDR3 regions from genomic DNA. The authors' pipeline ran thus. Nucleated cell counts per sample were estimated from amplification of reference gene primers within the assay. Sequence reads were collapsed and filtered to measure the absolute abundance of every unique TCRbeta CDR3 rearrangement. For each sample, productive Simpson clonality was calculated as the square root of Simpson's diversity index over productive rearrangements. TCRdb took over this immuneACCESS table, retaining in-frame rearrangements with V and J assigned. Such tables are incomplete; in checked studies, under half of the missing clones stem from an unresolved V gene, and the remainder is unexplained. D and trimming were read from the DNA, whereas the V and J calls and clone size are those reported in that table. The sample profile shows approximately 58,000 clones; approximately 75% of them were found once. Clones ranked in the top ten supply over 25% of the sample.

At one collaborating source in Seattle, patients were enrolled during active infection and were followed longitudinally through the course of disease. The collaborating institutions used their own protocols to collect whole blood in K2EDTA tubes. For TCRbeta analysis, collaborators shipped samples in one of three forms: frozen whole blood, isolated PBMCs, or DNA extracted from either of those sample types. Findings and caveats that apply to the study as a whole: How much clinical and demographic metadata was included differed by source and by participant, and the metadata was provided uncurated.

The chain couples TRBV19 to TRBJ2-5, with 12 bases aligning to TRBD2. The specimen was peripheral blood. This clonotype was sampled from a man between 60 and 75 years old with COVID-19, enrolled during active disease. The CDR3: CASRGLGLAGTSNLFETQYF. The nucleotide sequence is TGTGCCAGTAGGGGGTTAGGACTAGCGGGAACGAGCAACCTTTTCGAGACCCAGTACTTC.